One sample yielded the 11 T cell receptor beta chains listed below, sequenced in a study of T cell responses to AZD1222 COVID-19 vaccine. Measured with immunoSEQ multiplex PCR; TCRdb has only the in-frame clones, and not every one. The sample carries more than 110,000 clones, 93% recorded once. The input for sequencing was peripheral blood, taken on day 0 of AZD1222 vaccination. The origin of the receptors is an adult in good health.

The rearrangement links TRBV5-1 to TRBJ2-5, with D perhaps matching TRBD1 (5 bases). The CDR3 length is 15 residues. Trimming took off 3 bases at V and 5 bases at J, with 17 bases between the two ends. CDR1 is SGHRS, CDR2 YFSETQ, per germline. This chain's CDR3 is CASSYSGHAEETQYF. The CDR3 DNA sequence: TGCGCCAGCAGCTACTCCGGACACGCCGAGGAGACCCAGTACTTC.

This clone has a single count. The rearrangement links TRBV4-1 to TRBJ2-7; no reliable D call. Germline CDR1 MGHRA, CDR2 YSYEKL. There are 13 residues in the CDR3. The V gene lost 1 base and the J gene lost 5 bases, with 9 bases spanning the gap. CDR3 loop: CASSQGTVDEQYF. The CDR3 region has the DNA TGCGCCAGCAGCCAAGGCACCGTCGACGAGCAGTACTTC.

This clone was found a few times. The chain employs TRBV19 and TRBJ1-2, with D unclear. V was trimmed by 5 bases and J by 2 bases, leaving 15 bases between them. The CDR3 runs to 15 residues. Germline CDR1 LNHDA, CDR2 SQIVND (reference sequence). Here the CDR3 DNA reads TGTGCCAGTAGTCCTCCCGGCAGGTGGAACTATGGCTACACCTTC. It encodes CASSPPGRWNYGYTF.

The CDR3 DNA follows: TGTGCCAGCTCACCGACGTCACAGGGTTCGGGGGCCTACGAGCAGTACTTC. As protein: CASSPTSQGSGAYEQYF. This sequence joins TRBV18 and TRBJ2-7; D is tentatively TRBD1 or TRBD2 (6 bases each). Trimming stripped 3 bases from V and 2 bases from J, with 20 bases between. Germline V gene data show CDR1 as KGHSH and CDR2 as LQKENI. The length of the CDR3 is 17 residues.

The rearrangement uses TRBV4-1 and TRBJ2-2; 8 bases match TRBD1. Trimming removed 5 bases from V and 0 bases from J; junction bases left unmatched: 8. Per the germline V gene, CDR1 is MGHRA and CDR2 is YSYEKL. The CDR3 extends over 17 amino acids. CDR3 coding DNA: TGCGCCAGCAGCGATGGGACAGGCCGTTCGAACACCGGGGAGCTGTTTTTT. Its protein is CASSDGTGRSNTGELFF.

The V call is TRBV19, the J call TRBJ1-2; D is unresolved. CDR1 LNHDA and CDR2 SQIVND come from the germline V gene (reference sequence). V lost 3 bases to trimming and J lost 4 bases, with 24 bases between them. This CDR3 has 18 amino acids. The CDR3 DNA sequence: TGTGCCAGTAGTATTAAGGTCCCGGCAACTCTCTATGGCTATGGCTACACCTTC. Protein product: CASSIKVPATLYGYGYTF.

This rearrangement joins TRBV5-1 to TRBJ2-5, with TRBD1 matching 7 bases. Germline CDR1 is SGHRS and CDR2 is YFSETQ. The CDR3 is made up of 15 amino acids. V shed 4 bases, J shed 1 base, and the junction held 7 bases outside the gene matches. The CDR3 region has the DNA TGCGCCAGCAGCCTTTCGACAGGGTCCCAAGAGACCCAGTACTTC. This sequence encodes CASSLSTGSQETQYF.

As DNA, the CDR3 is TGTGCCAGTAGTATTCATGGAGATCGTGGAAACACCATATATTTT. It yields the protein CASSIHGDRGNTIYF. V is TRBV19 and J is TRBJ1-3, with D unclear. CDR3 length: 15 amino acids. Germline CDR1 is LNHDA and CDR2 is SQIVND (reference sequence). V was pared by 3 bases and J by 3 bases, with 12 bases between.

This clone came up once. The chain joins TRBV25-1 to TRBJ2-2; D is unclear. CDR3 length: 14 residues. V was cut by 0 bases and J by 7 bases, with 9 bases left in between. Germline CDR1 and CDR2: MGHDK and SYGVNS. Here the CDR3 reads CASSEYHFGGELFF. CDR3 sequence (DNA): TGTGCCAGCAGTGAATACCATTTTGGCGGGGAGCTGTTTTTT.

The chain carries TRBV27 and TRBJ1-5; D uncertain. The CDR3 has 13 residues. Germline V gives CDR1 MNHEY, CDR2 SMNVEV (reference sequence). Deletions cut 1 base from V and 5 bases from J, with 6 bases between. The CDR3 sequence is CASSLWGYQPQHF. The CDR3 DNA sequence: TGTGCCAGCAGTTTATGGGGATATCAGCCCCAGCATTTT.

The genes are TRBV27 and TRBJ2-2, with 8 bases that match TRBD1. Trimming removed 5 bases from V and 2 bases from J; junction bases left unmatched: 10. CDR1 and CDR2 (germline): MNHEY, SMNVEV (reference sequence). The CDR3 totals 17 residues. The CDR3 DNA reads TGTGCCAGCAGTGGGATCGGGACAGGCCGAAACACCGGGGAGCTGTTTTTT. Protein: CASSGIGTGRNTGELFF.